The next 7 T cell receptor beta chains were all read from a single sample in a study of CD8+ T cells in alopecia areata. It was cDNA, reverse transcribed from extracted RNA, that served as the sequencing template. Libraries were prepared by immunoSEQ multiplex PCR; TCRdb keeps only in-frame clonotypes and omits some of them. The sample carries some 200,000 clones, 50% to 75% recorded once. Sequencing was performed on CD4+ T cells sorted from blood, taken at week 0. Source of these receptors: a human donor with alopecia areata.

The CDR3 DNA reads TGTGCCAGCAGTGAAACACAAGGCTACACCTTC. Residues: CASSETQGYTF. The J gene is TRBJ1-2, the V gene TRBV25-1; no clear D gene. Germline CDR1 reads MGHDK; CDR2 reads SYGVNS. This CDR3 has 11 amino acids. V shed 2 bases and J shed 8 bases, with 6 bases lying between them.

This chain connects TRBV25-1 to TRBJ1-6; D might be TRBD1 (6 bases). Trimming took 4 bases from V and 16 from J, leaving 11 bases between them. This CDR3 has 11 residues. Germline V gives CDR1 MGHDK, CDR2 SYGVNS. CDR3 in DNA: TGTGCCAGCAGTGTGGACAGTTCTCTCCACTTT. As protein: CASSVDSSLHF. Filled out from reference TRBV25-1 and TRBJ1-6, the complete variable domain reads EADIYQTPRYLVIGTGKKITLECSQTMGHDKMYWYQQDPGMELHLIHYSYGVNSTEKGDLSSESTVSRIRTEHFPLTLESARPSHTSQYLCASSVDSSLHFGNGTRLTVT.

Remarks on this clone: The identical CDR3 is also encoded by other nucleotide sequences in the sample. This sequence joins TRBV27 and TRBJ2-5; D is possibly TRBD1 (6 bases). The CDR3 loop spans 14 amino acids. V gave up 5 bases and J gave up 5 bases, with 15 bases separating them. Germline V gives CDR1 MNHEY, CDR2 SMNVEV (reference sequence). The DNA for the CDR3 is TGTGCCAGCAGTCAAACAGGGTATGGGGAGACCCAGTACTTC. This codes for CASSQTGYGETQYF.

V and J are TRBV25-1 and TRBJ2-1; possibly TRBD2 for D (6 bases). CDR1 is MGHDK and CDR2 is SYGVNS in the germline V gene. The V gene lost 2 bases and the J gene lost 1 base, with 6 bases spanning the gap. CDR3 size: 14 residues. The chain's CDR3 is CASSEGGSYNEQFF. The CDR3 DNA is TGTGCCAGCAGTGAAGGAGGGTCCTACAATGAGCAGTTCTTC.

The V call is TRBV30, the J call TRBJ2-5; D is ambiguous. This CDR3 is 13 amino acids long. Between the trimmed V and J ends, which lost 3 bases and 5 bases, there was a span of 13 bases. The germline V gene encodes CDR1 GTSNPN and CDR2 SVGIG (reference sequence). Written as DNA, the CDR3 is TGTGCCTGGAGCGGGCCCCTCGGGGAGACCCAGTACTTC. Protein sequence: CAWSGPLGETQYF.

J is TRBJ1-2 and V is TRBV29-1, with 7 bases identical to TRBD1. Germline assignment: CDR1 SQVTM and CDR2 ANQGSEA. The length of the CDR3 is 14 residues. V lost 7 bases, J lost 7 bases, and 15 bases stayed unmatched. The CDR3 sequence is CSASPRQGGRGYTF. The CDR3 DNA reads as TGCAGCGCGAGCCCCCGACAGGGAGGACGTGGCTACACCTTC.

The CDR3 bases are TGCAGCGTCGTAACAGGGTCTCTAGCTTTCTTT. Residues: CSVVTGSLAFF. This chain connects TRBV29-1 to TRBJ1-1; a possible D gene is TRBD1 (6 bases). V was clipped by 6 bases and J by 10 bases, with 15 bases between them. Per germline, CDR1 SQVTM and CDR2 ANQGSEA. The CDR3 has 11 amino acids.